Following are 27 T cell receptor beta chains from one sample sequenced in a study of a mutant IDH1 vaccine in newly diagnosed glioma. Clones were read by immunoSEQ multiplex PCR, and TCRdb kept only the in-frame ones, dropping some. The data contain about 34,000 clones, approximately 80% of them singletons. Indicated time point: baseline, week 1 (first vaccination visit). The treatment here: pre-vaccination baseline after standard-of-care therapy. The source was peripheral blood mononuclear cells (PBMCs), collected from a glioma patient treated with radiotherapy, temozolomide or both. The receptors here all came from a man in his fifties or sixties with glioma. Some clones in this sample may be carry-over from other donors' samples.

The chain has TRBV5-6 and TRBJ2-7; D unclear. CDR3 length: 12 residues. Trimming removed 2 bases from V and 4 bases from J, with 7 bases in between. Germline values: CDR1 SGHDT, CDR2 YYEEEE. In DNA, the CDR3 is TGTGCCAGCAGCTTCGACCGATACGAGCAGTACTTC. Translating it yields CASSFDRYEQYF.

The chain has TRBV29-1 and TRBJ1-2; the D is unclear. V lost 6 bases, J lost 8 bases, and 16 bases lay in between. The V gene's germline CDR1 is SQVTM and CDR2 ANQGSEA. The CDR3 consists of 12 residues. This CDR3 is CSVVKRSGGYTF. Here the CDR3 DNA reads TGCAGCGTAGTTAAAAGGAGTGGGGGCTACACCTTC.

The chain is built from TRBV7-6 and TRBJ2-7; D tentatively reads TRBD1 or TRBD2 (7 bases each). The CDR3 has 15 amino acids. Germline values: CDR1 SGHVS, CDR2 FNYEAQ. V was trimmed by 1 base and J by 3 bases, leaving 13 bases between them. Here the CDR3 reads CASSLEAGGDYEQYF. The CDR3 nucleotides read TGTGCCAGCAGCTTAGAGGCAGGGGGGGACTACGAGCAGTACTTC.

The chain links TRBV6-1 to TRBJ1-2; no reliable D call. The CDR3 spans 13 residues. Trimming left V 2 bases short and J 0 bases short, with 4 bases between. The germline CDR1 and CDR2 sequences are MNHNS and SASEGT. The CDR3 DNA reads TGTGCCAGCAGTGAAAGGGCTAACTATGGCTACACCTTC. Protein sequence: CASSERANYGYTF.

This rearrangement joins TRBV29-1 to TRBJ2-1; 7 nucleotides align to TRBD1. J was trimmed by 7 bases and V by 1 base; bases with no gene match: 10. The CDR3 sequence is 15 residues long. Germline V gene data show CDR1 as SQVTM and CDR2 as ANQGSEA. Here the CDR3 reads CSVEVMDRLWNEQFF. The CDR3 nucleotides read TGCAGCGTTGAAGTAATGGACAGGCTCTGGAATGAGCAGTTCTTC.

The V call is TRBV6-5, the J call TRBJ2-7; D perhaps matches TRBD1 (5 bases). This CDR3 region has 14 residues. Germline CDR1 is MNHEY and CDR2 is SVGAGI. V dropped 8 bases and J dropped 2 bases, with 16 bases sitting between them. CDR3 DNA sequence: TGTGCCAGCGGAAGAGGACACGGTGCCTACGAGCAGTACTTC. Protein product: CASGRGHGAYEQYF.

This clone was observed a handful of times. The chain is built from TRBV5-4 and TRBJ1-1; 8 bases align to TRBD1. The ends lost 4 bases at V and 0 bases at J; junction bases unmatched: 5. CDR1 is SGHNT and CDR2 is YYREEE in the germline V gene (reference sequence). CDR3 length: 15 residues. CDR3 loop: CASSPRTGMNTEAFF. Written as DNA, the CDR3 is TGTGCCAGCAGCCCTCGGACAGGGATGAACACTGAAGCTTTCTTT.

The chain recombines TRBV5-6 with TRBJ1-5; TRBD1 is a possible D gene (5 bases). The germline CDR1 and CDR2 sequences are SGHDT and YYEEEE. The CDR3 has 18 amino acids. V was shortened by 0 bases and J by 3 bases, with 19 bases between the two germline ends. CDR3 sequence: CASSLGPSAGGVNQPQHF. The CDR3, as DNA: TGTGCCAGCAGCTTGGGCCCCTCGGCCGGGGGGGTCAATCAGCCCCAGCATTTT. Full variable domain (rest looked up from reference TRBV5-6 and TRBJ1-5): DAGVTQSPTHLIKTRGQQVTLRCSPKSGHDTVSWYQQALGQGPQFIFQYYEEEERQRGNFPDRFSGHQFPNYSSELNVNALLLGDSALYLCASSLGPSAGGVNQPQHFGDGTRLSIL.

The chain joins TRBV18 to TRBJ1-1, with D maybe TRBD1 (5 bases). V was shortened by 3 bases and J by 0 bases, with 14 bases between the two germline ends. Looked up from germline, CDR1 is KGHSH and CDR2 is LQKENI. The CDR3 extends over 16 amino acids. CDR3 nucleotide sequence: TGTGCCAGCTCACCGGACATTCCGGGCATGAACACTGAAGCTTTCTTT. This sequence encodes CASSPDIPGMNTEAFF.

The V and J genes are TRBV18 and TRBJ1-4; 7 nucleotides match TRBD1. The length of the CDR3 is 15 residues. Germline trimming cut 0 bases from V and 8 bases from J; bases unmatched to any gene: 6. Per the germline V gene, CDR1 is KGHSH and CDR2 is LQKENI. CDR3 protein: CASSPPGTEREKLFF. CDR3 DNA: TGTGCCAGCTCACCACCTGGGACAGAACGGGAAAAACTGTTTTTT. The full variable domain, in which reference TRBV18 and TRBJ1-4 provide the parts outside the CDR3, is NAGVMQNPRHLVRRRGQEARLRCSPMKGHSHVYWYRQLPEEGLKFMVYLQKENIIDESGMPKERFSAEFPKEGPSILRIQQVVRGDSAAYFCASSPPGTEREKLFFGSGTQLSVL.

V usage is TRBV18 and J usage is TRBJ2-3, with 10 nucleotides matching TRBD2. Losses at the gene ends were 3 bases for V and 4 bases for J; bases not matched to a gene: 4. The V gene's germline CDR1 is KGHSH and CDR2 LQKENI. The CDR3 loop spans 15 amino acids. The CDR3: CASSPIAGGADTQYF. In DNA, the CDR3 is TGTGCCAGCTCACCCATAGCGGGAGGTGCAGATACGCAGTATTTT.

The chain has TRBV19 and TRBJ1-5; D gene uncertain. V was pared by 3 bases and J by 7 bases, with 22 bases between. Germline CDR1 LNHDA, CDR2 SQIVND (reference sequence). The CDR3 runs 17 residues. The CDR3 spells CASSIRPWTAGRQPQHF. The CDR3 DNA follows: TGTGCCAGTAGTATTCGTCCTTGGACGGCCGGGCGGCAGCCCCAGCATTTT.

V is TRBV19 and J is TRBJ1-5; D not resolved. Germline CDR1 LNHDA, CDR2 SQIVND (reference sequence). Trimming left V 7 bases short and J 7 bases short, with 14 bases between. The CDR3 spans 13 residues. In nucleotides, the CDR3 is TGTGCCAGTACCCCAGGAGAAGGACAGCCCCAGCATTTT. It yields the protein CASTPGEGQPQHF.

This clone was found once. CDR3 loop: CASSQDSRGKAEAFF. As DNA, the CDR3 is TGTGCCAGCAGCCAAGATTCGCGGGGGAAGGCTGAAGCTTTCTTT. The chain uses TRBV4-2 and TRBJ1-1, with D possibly TRBD1 on 5 matching bases. V lost 0 bases to trimming and J lost 6 bases, with 14 bases between them. There are 15 residues in the CDR3. The V gene's germline CDR1 is LGHNA and CDR2 YNFKEQ.

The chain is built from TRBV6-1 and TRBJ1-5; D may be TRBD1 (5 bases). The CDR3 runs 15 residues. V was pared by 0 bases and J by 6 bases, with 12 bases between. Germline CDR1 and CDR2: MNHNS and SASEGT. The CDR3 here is CASSEAGHGGQPQHF. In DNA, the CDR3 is TGTGCCAGCAGTGAAGCAGGGCATGGGGGTCAGCCCCAGCATTTT.

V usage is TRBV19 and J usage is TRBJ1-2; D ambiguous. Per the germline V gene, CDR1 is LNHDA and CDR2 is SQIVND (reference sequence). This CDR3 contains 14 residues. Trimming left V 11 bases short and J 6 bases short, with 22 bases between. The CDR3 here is CASKSGRDWDGYTF. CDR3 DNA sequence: TGTGCCTCAAAGTCTGGCAGAGACTGGGATGGCTACACCTTC.

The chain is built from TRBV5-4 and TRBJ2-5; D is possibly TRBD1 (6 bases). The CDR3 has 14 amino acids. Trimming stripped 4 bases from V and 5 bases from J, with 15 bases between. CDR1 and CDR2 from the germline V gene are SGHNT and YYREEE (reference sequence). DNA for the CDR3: TGTGCCAGCAGCGCACAGGGCCCCCGGGAGACCCAGTACTTC. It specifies CASSAQGPRETQYF.

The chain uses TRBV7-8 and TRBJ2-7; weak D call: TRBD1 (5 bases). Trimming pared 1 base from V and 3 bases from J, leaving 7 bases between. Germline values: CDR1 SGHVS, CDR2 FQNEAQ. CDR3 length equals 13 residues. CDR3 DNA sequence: TGTGCCAGCAGCTTAGGAGGACACTACGAGCAGTACTTC. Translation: CASSLGGHYEQYF.

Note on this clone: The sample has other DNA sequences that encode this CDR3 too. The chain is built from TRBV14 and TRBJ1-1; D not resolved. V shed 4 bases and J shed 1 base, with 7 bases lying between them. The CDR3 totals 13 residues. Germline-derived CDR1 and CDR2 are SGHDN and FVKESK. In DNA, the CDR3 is TGTGCCAGCAGCCCCAAGAGGAACACTGAAGCTTTCTTT. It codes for CASSPKRNTEAFF.

CDR3 DNA sequence: TGCGCCAGCAGCTTCGGGACACCCAGTCAGGGTACGCAGTATTTT. It yields the protein CASSFGTPSQGTQYF. The V and J genes are TRBV5-1 and TRBJ2-3; D is perhaps TRBD1 (6 bases). The ends were cut back, 2 bases at V and 8 bases at J, with 18 bases in the middle. CDR3 length: 15 residues. From germline, CDR1 is SGHRS and CDR2 YFSETQ.

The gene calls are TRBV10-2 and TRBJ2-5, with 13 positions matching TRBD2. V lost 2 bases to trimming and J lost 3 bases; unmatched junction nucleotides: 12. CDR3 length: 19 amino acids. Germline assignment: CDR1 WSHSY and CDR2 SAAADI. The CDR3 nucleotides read TGCGCCAGCAGTGAGAGGTTACTAGCGGGAGGGCTAAGCGAAGAGACCCAGTACTTC. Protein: CASSERLLAGGLSEETQYF.

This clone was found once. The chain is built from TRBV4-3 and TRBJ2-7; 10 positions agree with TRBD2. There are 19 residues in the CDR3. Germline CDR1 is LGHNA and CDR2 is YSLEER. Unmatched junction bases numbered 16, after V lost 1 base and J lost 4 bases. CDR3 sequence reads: CASSQGLAGVHVNSYEQYF. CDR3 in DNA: TGCGCCAGCAGCCAAGGGCTAGCGGGAGTCCACGTGAATTCGTACGAGCAGTACTTC.

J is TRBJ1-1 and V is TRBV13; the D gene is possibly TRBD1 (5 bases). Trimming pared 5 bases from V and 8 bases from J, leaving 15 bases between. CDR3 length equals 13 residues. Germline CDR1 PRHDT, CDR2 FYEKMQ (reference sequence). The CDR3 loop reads CASSPSLGEEAFF. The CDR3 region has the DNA TGTGCCAGCAGCCCTAGTTTGGGGGAAGAAGCTTTCTTT.

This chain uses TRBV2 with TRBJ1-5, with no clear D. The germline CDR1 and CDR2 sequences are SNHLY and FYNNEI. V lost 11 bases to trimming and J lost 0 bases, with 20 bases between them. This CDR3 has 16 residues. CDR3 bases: TGTGCCTCAAGCCGCCCGGGTGGGAATAGCAATCAGCCCCAGCATTTT. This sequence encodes CASSRPGGNSNQPQHF.

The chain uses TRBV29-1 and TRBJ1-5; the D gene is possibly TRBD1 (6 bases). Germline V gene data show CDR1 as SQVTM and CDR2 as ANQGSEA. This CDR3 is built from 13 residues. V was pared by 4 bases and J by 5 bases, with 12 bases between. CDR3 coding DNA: TGCAGCGTTGCAGGACAGCAGGATCAGCCCCAGCATTTT. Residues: CSVAGQQDQPQHF.

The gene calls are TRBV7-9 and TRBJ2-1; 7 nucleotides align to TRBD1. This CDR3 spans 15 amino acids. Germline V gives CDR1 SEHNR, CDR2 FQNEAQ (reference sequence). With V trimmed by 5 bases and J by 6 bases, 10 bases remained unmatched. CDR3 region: CASSQGVTAGNEQFF. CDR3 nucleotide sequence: TGTGCCAGCAGCCAGGGGGTTACCGCGGGCAATGAGCAGTTCTTC. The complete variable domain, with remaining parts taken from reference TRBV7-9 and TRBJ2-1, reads DTGVSQNPRHKITKRGQNVTFRCDPISEHNRLYWYRQTLGQGPEFLTYFQNEAQLEKSRLLSDRFSAERPKGSFSTLEIQRTEQGDSAMYLCASSQGVTAGNEQFFGPGTRLTVL.

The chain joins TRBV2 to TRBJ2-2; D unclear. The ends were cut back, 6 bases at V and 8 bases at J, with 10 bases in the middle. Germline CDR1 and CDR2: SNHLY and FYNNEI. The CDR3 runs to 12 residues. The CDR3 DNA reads TGTGCCAGCAGATCTACACGGGGGGAGCTGTTTTTT. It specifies CASRSTRGELFF.